These T cell receptor beta chains were read from a single sample in a study of T cell changes during pregnancy in multiple sclerosis. Assay: immunoSEQ multiplex PCR; the TCRdb copy retains only in-frame clones and omits some. The sample lists roughly 30,000 clones; about nine tenths were seen once. The sequencing used CD4+ T cells from peripheral blood mononuclear cells, collected in the first trimester of pregnancy. These receptors came from a female donor in good health, enrolled as a control in a pregnancy study. CDR3s include the opening cysteine and the closing phenylalanine or tryptophan. The D gene is left open where the match is weak. Clone size is given for some rows only: seen once, a few or many times, or a class if the clone is expanded.

abundance,j_gene,v_gene,d_gene,CDR3nt,CDR3aa
NA,TRBJ2-7,TRBV5-1,TRBD2,TGCGCCAGCAGCTTGTTGGTTAGCGGGGGGTCGAGCTCCTACGAGCAGTACTTC,CASSLLVSGGSSSYEQYF
NA,TRBJ2-5,TRBV4-2,TRBD2,TGTGCCAGCAGCCAGGCTAGCGGGGGGGCCGAGACCCAGTACTTC,CASSQASGGAETQYF
NA,TRBJ1-6,TRBV2,TRBD1,TGTGCCAGCAGTGAGGACAGGGGCTCCTATAATTCACCCCTCCACTTT,CASSEDRGSYNSPLHF
NA,TRBJ2-4,TRBV4-1,NA,TGCGCCAGCAGCCAAGCGGCGAGGGAACCCAAAAACATTCAGTACTTC,CASSQAAREPKNIQYF
NA,TRBJ2-1,TRBV15,TRBD2,TGTGCCACCAGCACTCGGGGGGGCCTCAATGAGCAGTTCTTC,CATSTRGGLNEQFF
few,TRBJ1-1,TRBV19,NA,TGTGCCAGTAGTATAGCGTGGGGGGTTGGCACTGAAGCTTTCTTT,CASSIAWGVGTEAFF
few,TRBJ2-7,TRBV20-1,TRBD1,TGCAGTGCGGGACAGGGGTTCGAGCAGTACTTC,CSAGQGFEQYF
NA,TRBJ2-5,TRBV5-1,TRBD2,TGCGCCAGCAGCTCCAGCGGGGGGGCTGGAGAGACCCAGTACTTC,CASSSSGGAGETQYF
NA,TRBJ2-7,TRBV9,TRBD1,TGTGCCAGCAGCGTAGACGGACAGGGTATCAACGAGCAGTACTTC,CASSVDGQGINEQYF
NA,TRBJ2-3,TRBV5-4,TRBD1,TGTGCCAGCAGCGACGGGGACAGGGGGCGCACAGATACGCAGTATTTT,CASSDGDRGRTDTQYF
NA,TRBJ2-7,TRBV2,TRBD1,TGTGCCAGCGGATTGACAGGGTTGGGGTACGAGCAGTACTTC,CASGLTGLGYEQYF
NA,TRBJ2-2,TRBV7-9,NA,TGTGCCAGCAGCTTAGACAGCTACACCGGGGAGCTGTTTTTT,CASSLDSYTGELFF
once,TRBJ1-1,TRBV5-6,NA,TGTGCCAGCAGCCCGCAGGTACCTGGGACTGAAGCTTTCTTT,CASSPQVPGTEAFF
NA,TRBJ2-7,TRBV19,TRBD1,TGTGCCAGTCGAGCCCGGACAGGGTCCTACGAGCAGTACTTC,CASRARTGSYEQYF
NA,TRBJ1-4,TRBV30,NA,TGTGCCTGGAGTGTATTGCGCGAAAAACTGTTTTTT,CAWSVLREKLFF
NA,TRBJ1-2,TRBV6-5,TRBD1,TGTGCCAGCAGAAAAACAGGGGACTATGGCTACACCTTC,CASRKTGDYGYTF
NA,TRBJ1-6,TRBV7-6,TRBD1,TGTGCCAGCAGCCCGGACAGGGGGCGTAGGAATTCACCCCTCCACTTT,CASSPDRGRRNSPLHF
NA,TRBJ1-4,TRBV30,TRBD1,TGTGCCTGGAGCCCCGGGACAGGGAATGAAAAACTGTTTTTT,CAWSPGTGNEKLFF
NA,TRBJ2-7,TRBV5-6,NA,TGTGCCAGCAGCTTGGTTGTTAGGGCAGGGGGGAACGAGCAGTACTTC,CASSLVVRAGGNEQYF
once,TRBJ2-7,TRBV13,TRBD2,TGTGCCAGCAGCTTAGGACTAGCGGGGAGCTACGAGCAGTACTTC,CASSLGLAGSYEQYF
NA,TRBJ1-5,TRBV27,TRBD1,TGTGCCAGCAGCCCTTTGGACAGGGAGGGTCAGCCCCAGCATTTT,CASSPLDREGQPQHF
NA,TRBJ1-6,TRBV30,TRBD1,TGTGCCTGGACCGAAGGGGGCTGGTATAATTCACCCCTCCACTTT,CAWTEGGWYNSPLHF
once,TRBJ2-2,TRBV2,TRBD2,TGTGCCAGCAGTGAAAGGTCGCCGGCGACTAGCGGACCGAACACCGGGGAGCTGTTTTTT,CASSERSPATSGPNTGELFF
NA,TRBJ2-2,TRBV7-9,TRBD2,TGTGCCAGCAGCCCGCCGGGAGGGACGAACACCGGGGAGCTGTTTTTT,CASSPPGGTNTGELFF
once,TRBJ1-2,TRBV5-1,TRBD1,TGCGCCAGCAGCCTGGGAGGGACAGGTACATATGGCTACACCTTC,CASSLGGTGTYGYTF
NA,TRBJ1-2,TRBV30,NA,TGTGCCTGGAGTGCCCCAGACAATCACTATGGCTACACCTTC,CAWSAPDNHYGYTF
NA,TRBJ2-7,TRBV6-1,NA,TGTGCCAGCAGTGATCCCGCGCTAAGCGCCGTCGAGCAGTACTTC,CASSDPALSAVEQYF
NA,TRBJ1-1,TRBV11-1,TRBD1,TGTGCCAGCAGTTACGACAGGGGGTCTACTGAAGCTTTCTTT,CASSYDRGSTEAFF
NA,TRBJ2-7,TRBV15,NA,TGTGCCACCAGCAGAGACGGCTCCTACGAGCAGTACTTC,CATSRDGSYEQYF
NA,TRBJ2-2,TRBV10-3,TRBD1,TGTGCCACGACCGGGACAGGGCTTTCTTGGAATGGCGGGGAGCTGTTTTTT,CATTGTGLSWNGGELFF
few,TRBJ2-7,TRBV7-8,NA,TGTGCCAGCAGCTTAGAGCAGGGTTGGTACGAGCAGTACTTC,CASSLEQGWYEQYF
NA,TRBJ2-5,TRBV10-1,NA,TGCGCCACCCTTCCGGGACTGGGATGCGAGGAGACCCAGTACTTC,CATLPGLGCEETQYF
once,TRBJ1-3,TRBV30,NA,TGTGCCTGGAGTAACAGCCACTCTGGAAACACCATATATTTT,CAWSNSHSGNTIYF
NA,TRBJ1-5,TRBV5-1,TRBD1,TGCGCCAGCAGCCCTGGACAGGGGGCTGCCAATCAGCCCCAGCATTTT,CASSPGQGAANQPQHF
NA,TRBJ1-1,TRBV7-2,NA,TGTGCCAGCAGCTTAGGTGGCAGGGAAGAAGCTTTCTTT,CASSLGGREEAFF
NA,TRBJ2-7,TRBV27,TRBD1,TGTGCCAGCAGCCCCCGGGACAGACCCTACGAGCAGTACTTC,CASSPRDRPYEQYF
NA,TRBJ2-2,TRBV2,NA,TGTGCCAGCAGTGTTCAGAACCCCACCGGGGAGCTGTTTTTT,CASSVQNPTGELFF
NA,TRBJ2-3,TRBV5-4,TRBD2,TGTGCCAGCACCAATAGCGGGGGCACAGATACGCAGTATTTT,CASTNSGGTDTQYF
NA,TRBJ2-7,TRBV15,NA,TGTGCCACCAGCAGAAAACTACAGGGTGACTCCTACGAGCAGTACTTC,CATSRKLQGDSYEQYF
once,TRBJ1-1,TRBV7-6,NA,TGTGCCAGCAGCCCACTAGGGAACACTGAAGCTTTCTTT,CASSPLGNTEAFF
NA,TRBJ2-3,TRBV10-3,NA,TGTGCCATCAGTGATACTAGCACCCCCCGAGGGGATACGCAGTATTTT,CAISDTSTPRGDTQYF
few,TRBJ2-1,TRBV27,NA,TGTGCCAGCAGTTTAATTAGCGGTACTTACAATGAGCAGTTCTTC,CASSLISGTYNEQFF
NA,TRBJ2-2,TRBV9,TRBD2,TGTGCCAGCAGCGCCTTAGCGGGAGGGATCACCGGGGAGCTGTTTTTT,CASSALAGGITGELFF
NA,TRBJ2-1,TRBV18,TRBD2,TGTGCCAGCTCACCAAAGGGGCGGCGGGAGCATGAGCAGTTCTTC,CASSPKGRREHEQFF
NA,TRBJ2-1,TRBV4-2,TRBD2,TGTGCCAGCAGCCTTGGACTAGCGGGTGACAATGAGCAGTTCTTC,CASSLGLAGDNEQFF
NA,TRBJ1-1,TRBV5-1,NA,TGCGCCAGCAGTCCAATCAACACAGGGAAGAACACTGAAGCTTTCTTT,CASSPINTGKNTEAFF
few,TRBJ2-7,TRBV7-3,TRBD1,TGTGCCAGCAGCTTAGACAGGGGTAATGAGCAGTACTTC,CASSLDRGNEQYF
NA,TRBJ1-2,TRBV10-1,NA,TGCGCCAGCAGTGAAAACCGGAACTATGGCTACACCTTC,CASSENRNYGYTF